This T cell receptor beta chain appears in the sequencing data of a study of cytomegalovirus exposure and HLA in healthy donors. As for the study in general: Drawn from HLA-typed donors, 80 million to 95 million unique TCRs were held in an early data release.

Study-wide points: Per published reports, the classifier diagnosed cytomegalovirus status with high specificity and sensitivity. Among CMV-associated TCR beta chains, most appeared HLA-restricted in a later analysis.

The PCR was carried out with 60 Vbeta primers and 13 Jbeta primers. Repertoires were generated with immunoSEQ multiplex PCR, while TCRdb's copy carries only in-frame clones and drops some. The top ten hold over 14% of the sample, which has roughly 84,000 clones, around 66% seen once. About this clone itself: The antigen is not known.

This CDR3 is built from 15 residues. V shed 5 bases and J shed 4 bases, with 15 bases lying between them. Germline V lookup: CDR1 MNHEY, CDR2 SVGAGI. The origin of this receptor is a woman aged 40 to 55 in good health and CMV-seropositive. Sequencing was done on a sample of PBMCs. This rearrangement joins TRBV6-5 to TRBJ1-3; D is ambiguous. The CDR3, as DNA: TGTGCCAGCAGTCGTTTTCCCCTTGTGGGAAACACCATATATTTT. Translated: CASSRFPLVGNTIYF.